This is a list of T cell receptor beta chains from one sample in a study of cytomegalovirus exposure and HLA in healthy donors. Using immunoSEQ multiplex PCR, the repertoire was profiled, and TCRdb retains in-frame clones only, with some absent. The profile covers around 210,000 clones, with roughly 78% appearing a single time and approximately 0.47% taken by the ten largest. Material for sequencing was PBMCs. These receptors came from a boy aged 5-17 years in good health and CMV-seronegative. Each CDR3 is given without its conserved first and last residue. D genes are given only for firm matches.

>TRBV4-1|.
ASSQTGFGNQPQH
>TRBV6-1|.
ASSEAQGRGNQPQH
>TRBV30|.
AWIGRGGTDTQY
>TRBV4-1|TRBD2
ASSQTRTSGGTSTDTQY
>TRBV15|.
ATSRVAQETQY
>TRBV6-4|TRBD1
ASSDSGLDRSPLH
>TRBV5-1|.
ASSQTGSLTGELF
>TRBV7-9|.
ASSFLVTDTQY
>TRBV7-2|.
ASSLTGLGGYT
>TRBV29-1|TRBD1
SVLGQEWVSTDTQY
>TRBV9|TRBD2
ASSSGSLAGAHEQY
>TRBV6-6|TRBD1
ATRDRGYEQY
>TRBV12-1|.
ASSRKPHNQPQH
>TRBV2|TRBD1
ASSPKGRGLVPRA
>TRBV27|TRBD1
ASSFGTGAEAF
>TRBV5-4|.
ASSLGGALGSPLH
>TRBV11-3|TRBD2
ASSLAGGYNEQF
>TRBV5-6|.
ASSLRQNQPQH
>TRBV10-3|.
AISEYRSYEQY
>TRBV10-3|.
AISEARDSPLH
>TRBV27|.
ATSPGHGYEQY
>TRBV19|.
ASSLSNGYT
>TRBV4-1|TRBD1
ASSHSPTGAGNEQF
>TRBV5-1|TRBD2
ASRGGLAGEKAETQY
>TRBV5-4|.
ASSLKGAWYGYT
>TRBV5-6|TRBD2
ASSSLAGASYEQY
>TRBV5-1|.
ASSLHQGSEAF
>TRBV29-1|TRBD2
SVRTSGSYEQY
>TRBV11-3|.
ASSLEGGDTFRGAF
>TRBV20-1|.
KDRNTEAF
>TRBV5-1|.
ASSSSSYEQY
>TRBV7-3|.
ASSLSGAGGTEAF
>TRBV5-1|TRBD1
ASRIEGTAYEQY
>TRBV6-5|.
ASSYSNYETGELF
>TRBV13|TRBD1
ASSPSKITRQGATEDEQF
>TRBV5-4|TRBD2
ASSLAALAGEEQY
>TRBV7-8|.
ASSSIAAGILMNTEAF
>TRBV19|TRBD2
ASSMNAGADTQY
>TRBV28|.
ASSFNGKGLFAGELF
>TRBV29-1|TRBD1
SVLALRQGYTEAF
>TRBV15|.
ATSRDRAGRDNSPLH
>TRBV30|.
AWAGNLEAF
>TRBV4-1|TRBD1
ASSSPGQGRNEQF
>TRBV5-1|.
ASSQTGIGIEETQY
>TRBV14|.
ASSQVHGAGELF
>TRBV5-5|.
ASSDDTVITYEQY
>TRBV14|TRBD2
ASSPYSWLAGAVDYNEQF
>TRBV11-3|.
ASSSRQVEHQPQH
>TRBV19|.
ASSPFLGVVIGTEAF
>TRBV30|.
AWKDSFPEKLF
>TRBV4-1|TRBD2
ASSQGKASGIKTQY
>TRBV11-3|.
ASSLLGDSYEQY
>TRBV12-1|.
ASKRGAGIEPEAF